This TCR beta chain emerged from a study of T cell clones after liver transplantation. Overall study: Samples came from ITN030ST, which attempted immunosuppression withdrawal within 2 years of liver transplantation. Third-party-reactive TCRbeta sequences from pre-transplant mixed lymphocyte reactions served as antigen-independent comparators. Blood was drawn pre-transplant, before withdrawal, and after full or failed withdrawal. Study outcomes and limitations: Rather than being deleted, graft donor-reactive T cells may have moved into the graft.

The data were produced by immunoSEQ multiplex PCR, yet TCRdb's version contains in-frame clones alone and is incomplete. The sample includes tens of thousands of clones, 70% to 80% seen only once; the top ten take approximately 3%. The V gene's germline CDR1 is SQVTM and CDR2 ANQGSEA. CDR3 length equals 10 residues. Trimming shortened V by 7 bases and J by 5 bases, and 7 bases separated the two germline ends. In this sample, this clone turned up a few times. Its antigen remains unknown. This sample comprised CD4+ T cells from blood, obtained at the roughly 15-month timepoint. The chain uses TRBV29-1 and TRBJ2-3; no definite D call. The source of this sequence is a human patient who received a liver transplant. The graft donor may have contributed some T cells. CDR3 nucleotides: TGCAGCGCCGAAGAAGATACGCAGTATTTT. Translation: CSAEEDTQYF.